This TCR beta chain was obtained from a study of cytomegalovirus exposure and HLA in healthy donors. Study results and limitations: Later analysis reportedly placed an Asian-associated ancestry cluster below the roughly 670-donor mean in N-insertions.

The germline CDR1 and CDR2 sequences are MNHEY and SVGAGI. Unmatched junction bases numbered 5, after V lost 6 bases and J lost 4 bases. CDR3 length equals 14 residues. PCR primers comprised 60 Vbeta and 13 Jbeta primers. Assay used: immunoSEQ multiplex PCR; TCRdb lists only in-frame clones, some missing. The sample lists about 170,000 clones, around four fifths occurring once. As concerns this clone: Its antigen remains unknown.

This sequence joins TRBV6-5 and TRBJ1-2; TRBD1 matches at 10 bases. The TCR sequence derives from a female donor in good health and CMV-seronegative. The sample comprised PBMCs. This CDR3 reads CASRSTGGFYGYTF. CDR3 nucleotide sequence: TGTGCCAGCAGATCGACAGGGGGCTTCTATGGCTACACCTTC.